This passage covers 7 T cell receptor beta chains from one sample sequenced in a study of blood T cell repertoires in COVID-19. The data were produced by immunoSEQ multiplex PCR, yet TCRdb's version contains in-frame clones alone and is incomplete. This table holds about 120,000 clones, approximately 87% found once. Sequences were obtained from peripheral blood. The receptors here all came from a woman aged 45-59 years with acute or convalescent COVID-19.

V is TRBV5-6 and J is TRBJ2-7, with D perhaps matching TRBD2 (5 bases). The CDR3 has 15 amino acids. CDR1 and CDR2 from the germline V gene are SGHDT and YYEEEE. V was shortened by 4 bases and J by 2 bases, with 16 bases between the two germline ends. CDR3: CASSRPTSLAYEQYF. The CDR3 DNA reads as TGTGCCAGCAGCCGGCCTACTAGTTTAGCCTACGAGCAGTACTTC.

The J gene is TRBJ1-2, the V gene TRBV21-1; the table assigns TRBD1, which was not confirmed against the DNA. TRBV21-1 is marked as a pseudogene. The CDR3 is 14 amino acids. The CDR3 DNA follows: TGTGCCAGCAGCGGGGGACAGGGAGATTATGGCTACACCTTC. It translates to CASSGGQGDYGYTF.

The chain couples TRBV21-1 to TRBJ2-4; TRBD2 is the table's D call, not checked against the DNA. TRBV21-1 counts as a pseudogene. The CDR3 sequence is 17 residues long. CDR3 in amino acids: CASRGPGGAVAKNIQYF. CDR3 in DNA: TGTGCCAGCAGGGGTCCGGGGGGGGCTGTAGCCAAAAACATTCAGTACTTC.

The chain recombines TRBV7-4 with TRBJ1-2, with 9 bases fitting TRBD1. Germline CDR1 and CDR2: SGHVT and SQSDAQ. CDR3 size: 14 residues. J lost 5 bases, V lost 7 bases, and 8 bases had no gene match. The CDR3 reads CASNLTGGRYGYTF. CDR3 coding DNA: TGTGCCAGCAACCTGACAGGGGGTAGGTATGGCTACACCTTC.

The chain uses TRBV4-3 and TRBJ1-1; no clear D gene. Germline CDR1 is LGHNA and CDR2 is YSLEER. This CDR3 has 15 amino acids. V lost 2 bases and J lost 10, with 20 bases in between. The CDR3 DNA is TGCGCCAGCAGCCAATCTTCCGGATGGAGGGAGCGAGCTTTCTTT. Translating gives CASSQSSGWRERAFF.

This CDR3 reads CASSQDIGQGSRGYTF. The CDR3 DNA reads as TGCGCCAGCAGCCAGGACATCGGACAGGGGAGTCGGGGCTACACCTTC. The chain uses TRBV4-3 and TRBJ1-2; 9 bases agree with TRBD1. CDR1 is LGHNA, CDR2 YSLEER, per germline. V dropped 3 bases and J dropped 8; count of bases not matched to a gene: 13. The CDR3 is 16 residues long.

V is TRBV30 and J is TRBJ1-6, with a tentative D call TRBD1 (6 bases). This CDR3 has 15 amino acids. V dropped 0 bases and J dropped 4 bases, with 10 bases sitting between them. Germline V gene sequence: CDR1 GTSNPN, CDR2 SVGIG (reference sequence). For the CDR3, the DNA is TGTGCCTGGAGTGTAGCCACAGGGTATAATTCACCCCTCCACTTT. Translation gives CAWSVATGYNSPLHF. Filled out from reference TRBV30 and TRBJ1-6, the complete variable domain reads SQTIHQWPATLVQPVGSPLSLECTVEGTSNPNLYWYRQAAGRGLQLLFYSVGIGQISSEVPQNLSASRPQDRQFILSSKKLLLSDSGFYLCAWSVATGYNSPLHFGNGTRLTVT.